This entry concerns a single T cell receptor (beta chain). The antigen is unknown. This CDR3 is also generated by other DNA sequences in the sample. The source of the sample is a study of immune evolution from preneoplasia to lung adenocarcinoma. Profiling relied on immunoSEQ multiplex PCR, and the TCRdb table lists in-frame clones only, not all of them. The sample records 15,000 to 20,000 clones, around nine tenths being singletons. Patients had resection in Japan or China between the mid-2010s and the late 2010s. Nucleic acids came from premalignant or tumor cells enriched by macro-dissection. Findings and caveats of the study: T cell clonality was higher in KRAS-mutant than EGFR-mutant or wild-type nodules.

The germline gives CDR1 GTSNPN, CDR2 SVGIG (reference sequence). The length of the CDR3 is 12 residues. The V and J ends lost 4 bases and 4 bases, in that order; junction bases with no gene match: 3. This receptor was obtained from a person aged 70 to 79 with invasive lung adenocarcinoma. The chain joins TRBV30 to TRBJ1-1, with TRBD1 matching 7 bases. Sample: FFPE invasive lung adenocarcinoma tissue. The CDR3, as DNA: TGTGCCTGGAAGAACAGGGGCACTGAAGCTTTCTTT. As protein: CAWKNRGTEAFF.